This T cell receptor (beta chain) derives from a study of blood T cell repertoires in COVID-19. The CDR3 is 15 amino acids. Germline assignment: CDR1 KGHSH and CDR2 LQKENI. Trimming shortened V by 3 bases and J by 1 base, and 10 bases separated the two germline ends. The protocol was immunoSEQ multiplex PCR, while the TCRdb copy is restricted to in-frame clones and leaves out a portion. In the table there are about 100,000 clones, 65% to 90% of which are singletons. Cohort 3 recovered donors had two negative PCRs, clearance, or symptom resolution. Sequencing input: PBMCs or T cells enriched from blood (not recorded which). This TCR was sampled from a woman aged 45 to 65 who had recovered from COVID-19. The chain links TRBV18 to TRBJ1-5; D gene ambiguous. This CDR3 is CASSPAGRSNQPQHF. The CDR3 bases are TGTGCCAGCTCACCCGCGGGAAGGAGCAATCAGCCCCAGCATTTT.